This entry concerns a single T cell receptor (beta chain). These data come from a study of T cell responses to AZD1222 COVID-19 vaccine. CDR3 size: 14 residues. The V gene's germline CDR1 is MNHEY and CDR2 SVGAGI. Unmatched junction bases numbered 8, after V lost 7 bases and J lost 4 bases. TCRdb's copy holds only in-frame clones and misses some; the assay was immunoSEQ multiplex PCR. Among 210,000 or so clones, approximately 94% were seen once, and the ten largest hold 1.7%. The sample consisted of peripheral blood, taken 28 days after the second dose of the MenACWY control vaccine. This sequence originates from an adult who received the MenACWY meningococcal vaccine as a control. The rearrangement joins TRBV6-5 to TRBJ1-2; TRBD1 agrees at 8 bases. Written as DNA, the CDR3 is TGTGCCAGCACCATCGGACAGGGTAGCTATGGCTACACCTTC. Protein sequence: CASTIGQGSYGYTF.